The 18 T cell receptor beta chains below all came from one sample that was sequenced in a study of shared clonotypes between healthy human individuals. Sequenced by immunoSEQ multiplex PCR; TCRdb stores in-frame clones only, minus some. The data hold a few million clones, with more than 85% observed a single time. Sequencing was carried out using naive CD4+ T cells from PBMCs. The subset: CD45RA+ positively selected. All receptors come from a man between 18 and 35 years old in good health. Some clones in this sample may be carry-over from other donors' samples.

With regard to this clone: This specimen includes other DNA sequences encoding the same CDR3. This chain joins TRBV6-4 and TRBJ2-1, with 8 bases fitting TRBD1. The junction had 1 base not matched to a gene; V was cut back by 0 bases and J by 3 bases. The CDR3 covers 15 residues. Germline assignment: CDR1 MRHNA and CDR2 SNTAGT. This chain's CDR3 is CASSDSGTGYNEQFF. The CDR3 bases are TGTGCCAGCAGTGACTCTGGGACAGGCTACAATGAGCAGTTCTTC.

The V gene is TRBV5-6, the J gene TRBJ2-7, with 10 nucleotides matching TRBD1. J was trimmed by 3 bases and V by 1 base; bases with no gene match: 7. Germline values: CDR1 SGHDT, CDR2 YYEEEE. The length of the CDR3 is 16 residues. CDR3 DNA: TGTGCCAGCAGCTTGTGGGGACAGGGGTCAATCTACGAGCAGTACTTC. This gives the protein CASSLWGQGSIYEQYF.

The chain uses TRBV6-1 and TRBJ1-2; D unclear. CDR1 is MNHNS and CDR2 is SASEGT in the germline V gene. The CDR3 extends over 14 amino acids. V was clipped by 6 bases and J by 1 base, with 12 bases between them. The CDR3 loop is CASRTGGSNYGYTF. DNA for the CDR3: TGTGCCAGCAGAACTGGAGGCAGTAACTATGGCTACACCTTC.

Of note for this clone: Other DNA sequences in this specimen translate into the identical CDR3. This sequence joins TRBV18 and TRBJ1-2; D ambiguous. The CDR3 runs to 14 residues. CDR1 and CDR2 (germline): KGHSH, LQKENI. Trimming pared 0 bases from V and 4 bases from J, leaving 9 bases between. CDR3 region: CASSPPGGFYGYTF. CDR3 DNA sequence: TGTGCCAGCTCACCACCGGGCGGGTTCTATGGCTACACCTTC. Using reference TRBV18 and TRBJ1-2 for the parts outside the CDR3, the full variable domain is NAGVMQNPRHLVRRRGQEARLRCSPMKGHSHVYWYRQLPEEGLKFMVYLQKENIIDESGMPKERFSAEFPKEGPSILRIQQVVRGDSAAYFCASSPPGGFYGYTFGSGTRLTVV.

J is TRBJ2-1 and V is TRBV9; TRBD2 aligns across 13 bases. This CDR3 is built from 16 residues. Germline V CDR1 and CDR2: SGDLS, YYNGEE. The ends lost 4 bases at V and 1 base at J; junction bases unmatched: 2. The CDR3 sequence: CASSLTSGGSYNEQFF. For the CDR3, the DNA is TGTGCCAGCAGCCTGACTAGCGGGGGGTCCTACAATGAGCAGTTCTTC.

The V and J genes are TRBV5-1 and TRBJ1-1; D is undetermined. V dropped 0 bases and J dropped 7 bases, with 7 bases sitting between them. The CDR3 loop spans 12 amino acids. From germline, CDR1 is SGHRS and CDR2 YFSETQ. The CDR3 is CASSLDQDEAFF. CDR3 nucleotides: TGCGCCAGCAGCTTGGACCAAGATGAAGCTTTCTTT.

This clone was recorded only once. This chain connects TRBV6-6 to TRBJ2-7; 8 bases agree with TRBD2. The V segment lost 5 bases and the J segment 7 bases; nucleotides outside the gene matches: 13. The germline V gene has CDR1 MNHNY and CDR2 SVGAGI (reference sequence). This CDR3 is 15 amino acids long. As DNA, the CDR3 is TGTGCCAGCAGTCCCCCGGGTAGCGGGACCAAGGAGCAGTACTTC. This gives the protein CASSPPGSGTKEQYF.

The J gene is TRBJ2-7, the V gene TRBV7-2; perhaps TRBD1 as D (6 bases). CDR1 and CDR2 (germline): SGHTA, FQGNSA. Trimming took off 5 bases at V and 4 bases at J, with 21 bases between the two ends. The CDR3 contains 16 residues. The CDR3 DNA sequence: TGTGCCAGCAGCCCAGCGTTGGGGGCCTCAATATACGAGCAGTACTTC. Its protein is CASSPALGASIYEQYF.

The chain recombines TRBV9 with TRBJ2-5; D is uncertain. The CDR3 has 16 residues. The germline V gene encodes CDR1 SGDLS and CDR2 YYNGEE. Deletions cut 4 bases from V and 4 bases from J, with 20 bases between. The CDR3 region is CASSYQLSDILETQYF. In DNA form, the CDR3 reads TGTGCCAGCAGCTACCAACTATCAGACATATTAGAGACCCAGTACTTC.

The chain joins TRBV4-1 to TRBJ1-4; 7 bases line up with TRBD1. Germline V CDR1 and CDR2: MGHRA, YSYEKL. V trimming: 1 base; J trimming: 0 bases; junction bases outside the gene matches: 17. The CDR3 is made up of 21 amino acids. CDR3 nucleotides: TGCGCCAGCAGCCAAGTTGGGAAATCACAGGGGTCAGGTGCAACTAATGAAAAACTGTTTTTT. Translated: CASSQVGKSQGSGATNEKLFF.

The rearrangement links TRBV14 to TRBJ1-1; a possible D gene is TRBD1 (5 bases). Germline V lookup: CDR1 SGHDN, CDR2 FVKESK. The ends were cut back, 5 bases at V and 8 bases at J, with 21 bases in the middle. The CDR3 is 15 residues long. The CDR3 region has the DNA TGTGCCAGCAGCAAAAATCAGGGATTGTTGGTCGAAGCTTTCTTT. This translates into CASSKNQGLLVEAFF.

About this clone itself: The same CDR3 arises from other DNA sequences in this sample as well. The rearrangement links TRBV5-1 to TRBJ1-1, with D unclear. The CDR3 is made up of 13 amino acids. The ends were cut back, 4 bases at V and 0 bases at J, with 7 bases in the middle. Germline CDR1 is SGHRS and CDR2 is YFSETQ. CDR3 loop: CASSGQLNTEAFF. The CDR3 bases are TGCGCCAGCAGCGGGCAGCTGAACACTGAAGCTTTCTTT.

V usage is TRBV6-1 and J usage is TRBJ1-5, with 7 bases identical to TRBD1. The CDR3 spans 15 residues. CDR1 MNHNS and CDR2 SASEGT come from the germline V gene. The V segment lost 8 bases and the J segment 1 base; nucleotides outside the gene matches: 8. CDR3 sequence (DNA): TGTGCCAGCGCCCAACAGGGGTACAGCAATCAGCCCCAGCATTTT. Its protein is CASAQQGYSNQPQHF.

Comments on this clone: The same CDR3 also results from other DNA sequences found in this sample. The chain is built from TRBV20-1 and TRBJ1-2, with D unclear. Germline loops: CDR1 DFQATT, CDR2 SNEGSKA (reference sequence). This CDR3 spans 11 amino acids. V lost 5 bases and J lost 5, with 9 bases in between. CDR3 residues: CSAPRNYGYTF. The CDR3 region has the DNA TGCAGTGCTCCCAGGAATTATGGCTACACCTTC.

This chain uses TRBV5-1 with TRBJ2-5, with unresolved D. The CDR3 is made up of 15 amino acids. CDR1 SGHRS and CDR2 YFSETQ come from the germline V gene. Trimming cost V 0 bases and J 1 base, with 10 bases left between them. CDR3 residues: CASSLAQHLQETQYF. CDR3 DNA sequence: TGCGCCAGCAGCTTGGCCCAGCACCTCCAAGAGACCCAGTACTTC.

The CDR3 DNA sequence: TGTGCCAGTAGTATCCGGGGCGCCGCTGAAGCTTTCTTT. Protein sequence: CASSIRGAAEAFF. The chain joins TRBV19 to TRBJ1-1; tentatively, D is TRBD1 (5 bases). Germline CDR1 is LNHDA and CDR2 is SQIVND (reference sequence). V was cut by 3 bases and J by 6 bases, with 11 bases left in between. The CDR3 loop spans 13 amino acids. Full variable domain (rest looked up from reference TRBV19 and TRBJ1-1): DGGITQSPKYLFRKEGQNVTLSCEQNLNHDAMYWYRQDPGQGLRLIYYSQIVNDFQKGDIAEGYSVSREKKESFPLTVTSAQKNPTAFYLCASSIRGAAEAFFGQGTRLTVV.

The chain recombines TRBV6-5 with TRBJ2-2, with TRBD1 matching 11 bases. Germline trimming cut 8 bases from V and 5 bases from J; bases unmatched to any gene: 4. CDR1 and CDR2 from the germline V gene are MNHEY and SVGAGI. CDR3 length equals 14 residues. The CDR3 here is CASLDRGRTGELFF. DNA of the CDR3: TGTGCCAGCTTGGACAGGGGGCGTACCGGGGAGCTGTTTTTT.

The CDR3 protein is CSVLGVDRGGEKLFF. DNA for the CDR3: TGCAGCGTTTTAGGGGTGGACAGGGGGGGAGAAAAACTGTTTTTT. This chain connects TRBV29-1 to TRBJ1-4; 10 nucleotides agree with TRBD1. CDR3 length equals 15 residues. The J segment lost 8 bases and the V segment lost 5 bases, leaving 11 bases of the junction unmatched. Looked up from germline, CDR1 is SQVTM and CDR2 is ANQGSEA.